This note documents a single T cell receptor (beta chain) sequence. V was cut by 6 bases and J by 5 bases, with 14 bases left in between. Germline values: CDR1 ENHRY, CDR2 SYGVKD. The CDR3 loop spans 14 amino acids. The data were obtained in a study of blood T cell repertoires in COVID-19. Sequencing used immunoSEQ multiplex PCR; TCRdb keeps in-frame clones, though not all of them. The sample holds some 400,000 clones, approximately 89% seen once. The chain combines TRBV10-3 with TRBJ1-5; D gene unclear. This clonotype was obtained from a man between 25 and 39 years old who had recovered from COVID-19. The source material was PBMCs or T cells enriched from blood (not recorded which). CDR3 sequence (DNA): TGTGCCATCAGCCGGGGTCTACTTGATCAGCCCCAGCATTTT. Encoded protein: CAISRGLLDQPQHF.